The 16 T cell receptor beta chains below were found in one sample sequenced in a study of tumor-infiltrating lymphocytes in primary liver carcinoma. Researchers drew blood RNA from unsorted whole blood and extracted germline DNA as well. Priming with a constant-region primer yielded TCR beta cDNA from roughly 0.45 ug total RNA. It was through three nested multiplex PCR rounds of slightly modified ARM-PCR that TCR beta libraries arose. A C-beta reverse primer was combined with TRBV1-TRBV30 forward primers in the first two PCR rounds, and each round had approximately 9 cycles. Each CDR3 protein is one row after TCRdb ran MiXCR on the multiplex PCR reads. The table has approximately 300,000 distinct CDR3 sequences, approximately 65% seen once. Sequenced material: peripheral blood. The receptor set was obtained from a middle-aged man with primary liver carcinoma and hepatitis B virus infection.

V usage is TRBV20-1 and J usage is TRBJ1-2; D gene uncertain. The V end lost 3 bases, the J end lost 2 bases, and 10 bases lay between the germline ends. The CDR3 is 13 residues long. CDR1 and CDR2 (germline): DFQATT, SNEGSKA (reference sequence). CDR3 amino acids: CSASGGANYGYTF. CDR3 nucleotide sequence: TGCAGTGCTAGTGGCGGCGCGAACTATGGCTACACCTTC.

This clonotype has more than one count but fewer than ten. V and J are TRBV28 and TRBJ2-1, with TRBD2 matching 7 bases. Per the germline V gene, CDR1 is MDHEN and CDR2 is SYDVKM. The CDR3 contains 15 residues. The trim removed 6 bases at V and 6 bases at J, leaving 11 bases unmatched. The CDR3 DNA is TGTGCCAGCAGGGTCATTATGGGAGGGTCCAATGAGCAGTTCTTC. Protein: CASRVIMGGSNEQFF. Full variable domain (outside the CDR3, taken from reference TRBV28 and TRBJ2-1): DVKVTQSSRYLVKRTGEKVFLECVQDMDHENMFWYRQDPGLGLRLIYFSYDVKMKEKGDIPEGYSVSREKKERFSLILESASTNQTSMYLCASRVIMGGSNEQFFGPGTRLTVL.

This clonotype was recorded many times. The rearrangement uses TRBV6-2 or TRBV6-3 and TRBJ2-1; 7 bases align to TRBD1. The V gene end was trimmed by 6 bases and the J gene end by 0 bases; junction bases not matched to a gene: 8. CDR1 is MNHEY, CDR2 SVGEGT, per germline. The CDR3 runs to 16 residues. This CDR3 reads CASSRRQGRSYNEQFF. The CDR3 bases are TGTGCCAGCAGCCGCCGACAGGGTCGCTCCTACAATGAGCAGTTCTTC.

V and J are TRBV11-3 and TRBJ2-3; D gene unclear. The CDR3 totals 13 residues. Germline V gene data show CDR1 as SGHNT and CDR2 as YENEEA. With 1 base removed from V and 14 bases from J, the gap between germline ends came to 16 bases. CDR3: CASSLGGVDTWYF. DNA of the CDR3: TGTGCCAGCAGCTTAGGAGGAGTAGATACGTGGTATTTT.

Concerning this clonotype: This may be a read error, as it is one base from a much larger clone. The chain couples TRBV10-2 to TRBJ2-7; no definite D call. From germline, CDR1 is WSHSY and CDR2 SAAADI. The CDR3 length is 13 residues. With 6 bases removed from V and 5 bases from J, the gap between germline ends came to 14 bases. The CDR3 DNA reads TGCGCCAGCAGGTCCCTTGCTTCCCACGAGCAGTACTTC. This sequence encodes CASRSLASHEQYF.

To note about this clonotype: This may be a read error, as it is one base from a much larger clone. This chain joins TRBV4-3 and TRBJ1-3, with D perhaps matching TRBD1 (6 bases). Germline V gene sequence: CDR1 LGHNA, CDR2 YSLEER. There are 16 residues in the CDR3. The CDR3 protein is CASSQDPAGDGNIIYF. The CDR3 DNA reads as TGCGCCAGCAGCCAAGATCCGGCAGGGGATGGAAACATCATATATTTT.

This clonotype appeared a few times. The J gene is TRBJ2-5, the V gene TRBV5-4; 9 bases are a match to TRBD1. V trimming: 3 bases; J trimming: 4 bases; junction bases outside the gene matches: 13. Germline CDR1 SGHNT, CDR2 YYREEE (reference sequence). The CDR3 loop spans 17 amino acids. The chain's CDR3 is CASSYGPGTGIIETQYF. The CDR3, as DNA: TGTGCCAGCAGCTACGGTCCCGGGACAGGGATTATAGAGACCCAGTACTTC. Based on the CDR3 plus reference TRBV5-4 and TRBJ2-5, the full variable domain is ETGVTQSPTHLIKTRGQQVTLRCSSQSGHNTVSWYQQALGQGPQFIFQYYREEENGRGNFPPRFSGLQFPNYSSELNVNALELDDSALYLCASSYGPGTGIIETQYFGPGTRLLVL.

Comments on this clonotype: A much larger clonotype is one base distant, so this may be a read error. The CDR3 DNA reads as TGTGCCAGCGAGAACGGGAGTGCCGGGGAGCTGTTTTTT. Its protein product is CASENGSAGELFF. The V gene is TRBV6-5, the J gene TRBJ2-2; the D gene is possibly TRBD2 (6 bases). From germline, CDR1 is MNHEY and CDR2 SVGAGI. The CDR3 has 13 amino acids. The V and J ends lost 8 bases and 6 bases respectively, with 13 bases between them.

The chain links TRBV7-8 to TRBJ2-7; 9 nucleotides match TRBD2. The CDR3 is 18 amino acids. Germline CDR1 is SGHVS and CDR2 is FQNEAQ. V shed 4 bases, J shed 0 bases, and the junction held 13 bases outside the gene matches. Here the CDR3 DNA reads TGTGCCAGCAGCTCCCCGGGAGTAGCGGGGGTAAACTCCTACGAGCAGTACTTC. Protein: CASSSPGVAGVNSYEQYF. The whole variable domain, remainder taken from reference TRBV7-8 and TRBJ2-7, is GAGVSQSPRYKVAKRGQDVALRCDPISGHVSLFWYQQALGQGPEFLTYFQNEAQLDKSGLPSDRFFAERPEGSVSTLKIQRTQQEDSAVYLCASSSPGVAGVNSYEQYFGPGTRLTVT.

Points on this clonotype: A read error may explain this, as a much larger clone is one base away. This rearrangement joins TRBV12-3 or TRBV12-4 to TRBJ2-1, with TRBD2 identical over 11 bases. There are 17 residues in the CDR3. V lost 8 bases to trimming and J lost 0 bases; unmatched junction nucleotides: 9. The CDR3: CASGLRLAGISYNEQFF. The CDR3 DNA reads TGTGCCAGCGGCCTAAGACTAGCGGGAATCTCCTACAATGAGCAGTTCTTC.

The chain combines TRBV2 with TRBJ1-1, with TRBD1 identical over 9 bases. CDR1 is SNHLY and CDR2 is FYNNEI in the germline V gene. The CDR3 extends over 14 amino acids. The V and J ends lost 7 bases and 7 bases, in that order; junction bases with no gene match: 10. In DNA, the CDR3 is TGTGCCAGCAATGTGACAGGGGGGTCGATTGAAGCTTTCTTT. It translates to CASNVTGGSIEAFF.

For this clonotype: At one boundary the junction diverges from the germline segment, which might be a read error. The V gene is TRBV5-5, the J gene TRBJ2-2; possible D gene TRBD2, 6 bases. From germline, CDR1 is SGHKS and CDR2 YYEKEE (reference sequence). The CDR3 is 15 amino acids. The CDR3 bases are TGTGCCAGCACCCAGAGCGGGCTGAGTTCCGGGAAGCTGTTTTTT. Amino acid sequence: CASTQSGLSSGKLFF.

There are many counts of this clonotype. The rearrangement uses TRBV11-1 and TRBJ1-1, with D perhaps TRBD1 (6 bases). Germline CDR1 is SGHAT and CDR2 is FQDESV (reference sequence). The CDR3 length is 14 residues. Trimming removed 4 bases at V and 5 bases at J, with 14 bases between. The CDR3 DNA sequence: TGTGCCAGCAGCTACAGGGCATCCCGAACTGAAGCTTTCTTT. Protein product: CASSYRASRTEAFF.

Regarding this clonotype: Given a much more abundant clone one base away, this may be a read error. The gene calls are TRBV4-1 and TRBJ2-3; a possible D gene is TRBD1 (6 bases). The germline CDR1 and CDR2 sequences are MGHRA and YSYEKL. This CDR3 is 15 amino acids long. The CDR3 reads CAISQERARGDTQYF. The CDR3, as DNA: TGCGCCATCAGCCAAGAGAGAGCGAGGGGGGATACGCAGTATTTT.

This clonotype was counted ten times or more. The chain is built from TRBV10-3 and TRBJ2-6; D is tentatively TRBD1 or TRBD2 (5 bases each). The V and J ends lost 7 bases and 4 bases respectively, with 11 bases between them. Germline CDR1 is ENHRY and CDR2 is SYGVKD. The CDR3 loop spans 14 amino acids. DNA for the CDR3: TGTGCCATCAAGGCAGGGAGCGGGGCCAACGTCCTGACTTTC. It yields the protein CAIKAGSGANVLTF.

Worth noting for this clonotype: Since a much larger clone is just one base distant, this may be a read error. This chain links TRBV5-4 with TRBJ1-5; 8 bases map to TRBD1. Germline loops: CDR1 SGHNT, CDR2 YYREEE (reference sequence). The CDR3 extends over 15 amino acids. CDR3 sequence reads: CASSLQGGGNQPHHF. The CDR3 coding sequence is TGTGCCAGCAGCTTACAGGGGGGAGGCAATCAGCCCCATCATTTT.